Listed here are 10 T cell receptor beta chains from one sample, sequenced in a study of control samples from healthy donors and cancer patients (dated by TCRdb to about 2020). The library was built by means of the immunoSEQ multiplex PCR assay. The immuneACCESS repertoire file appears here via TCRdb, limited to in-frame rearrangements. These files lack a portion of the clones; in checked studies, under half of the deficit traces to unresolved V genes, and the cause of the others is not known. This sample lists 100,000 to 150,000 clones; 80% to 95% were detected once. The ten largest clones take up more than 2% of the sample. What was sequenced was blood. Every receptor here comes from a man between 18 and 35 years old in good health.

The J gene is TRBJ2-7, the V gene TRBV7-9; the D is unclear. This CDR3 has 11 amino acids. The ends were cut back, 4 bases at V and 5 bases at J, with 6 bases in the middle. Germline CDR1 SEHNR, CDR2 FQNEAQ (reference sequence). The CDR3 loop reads CASSSSHEQYF. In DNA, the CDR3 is TGTGCCAGCAGCTCGAGCCACGAGCAGTACTTC. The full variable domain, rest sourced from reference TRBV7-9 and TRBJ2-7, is DTGVSQNPRHKITKRGQNVTFRCDPISEHNRLYWYRQTLGQGPEFLTYFQNEAQLEKSRLLSDRFSAERPKGSFSTLEIQRTEQGDSAMYLCASSSSHEQYFGPGTRLTVT.

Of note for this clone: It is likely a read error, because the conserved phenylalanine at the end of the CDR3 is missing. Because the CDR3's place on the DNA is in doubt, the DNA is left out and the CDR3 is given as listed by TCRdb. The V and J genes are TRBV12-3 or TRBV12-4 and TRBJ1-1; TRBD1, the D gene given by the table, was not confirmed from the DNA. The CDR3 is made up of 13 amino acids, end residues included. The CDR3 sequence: CASSQTGPVGWWV.

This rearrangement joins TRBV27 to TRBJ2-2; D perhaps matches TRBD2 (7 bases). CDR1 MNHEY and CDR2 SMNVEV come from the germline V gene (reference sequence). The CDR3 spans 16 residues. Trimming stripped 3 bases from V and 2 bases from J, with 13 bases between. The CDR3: CASSFRRGTNTGELFF. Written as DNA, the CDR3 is TGTGCCAGCAGTTTTAGGCGGGGGACAAACACCGGGGAGCTGTTTTTT.

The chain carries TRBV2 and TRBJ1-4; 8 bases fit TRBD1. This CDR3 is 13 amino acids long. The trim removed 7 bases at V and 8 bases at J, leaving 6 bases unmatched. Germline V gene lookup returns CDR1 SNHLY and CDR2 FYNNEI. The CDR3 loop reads CASTGGPGEKLFF. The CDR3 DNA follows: TGTGCCAGCACAGGGGGCCCGGGCGAAAAACTGTTTTTT.

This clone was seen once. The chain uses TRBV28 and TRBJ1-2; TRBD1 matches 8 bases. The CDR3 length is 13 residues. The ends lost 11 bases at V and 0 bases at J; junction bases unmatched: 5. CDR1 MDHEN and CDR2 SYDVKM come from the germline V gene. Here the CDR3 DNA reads TGTGCCGGCCGACAGGGGCCTAACTATGGCTACACCTTC. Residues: CAGRQGPNYGYTF.

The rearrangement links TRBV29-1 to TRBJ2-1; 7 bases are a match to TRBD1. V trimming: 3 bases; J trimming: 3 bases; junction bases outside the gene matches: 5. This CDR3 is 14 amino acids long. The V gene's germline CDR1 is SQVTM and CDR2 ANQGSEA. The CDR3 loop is CSVDSQGVYNEQFF. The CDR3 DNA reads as TGCAGCGTTGATAGTCAGGGGGTCTACAATGAGCAGTTCTTC.

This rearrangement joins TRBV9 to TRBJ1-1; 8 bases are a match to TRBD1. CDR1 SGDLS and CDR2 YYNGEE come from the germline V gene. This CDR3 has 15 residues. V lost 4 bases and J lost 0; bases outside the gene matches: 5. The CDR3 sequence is CASSSDRGLNTEAFF. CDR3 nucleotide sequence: TGTGCCAGCAGCTCTGACAGGGGTCTGAACACTGAAGCTTTCTTT.

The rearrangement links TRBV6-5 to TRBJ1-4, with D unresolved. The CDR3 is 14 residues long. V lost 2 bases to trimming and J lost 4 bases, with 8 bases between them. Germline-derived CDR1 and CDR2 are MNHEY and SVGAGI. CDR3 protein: CASSYGRRNEKLFF. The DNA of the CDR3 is TGTGCCAGCAGTTACGGACGGCGTAATGAAAAACTGTTTTTT.

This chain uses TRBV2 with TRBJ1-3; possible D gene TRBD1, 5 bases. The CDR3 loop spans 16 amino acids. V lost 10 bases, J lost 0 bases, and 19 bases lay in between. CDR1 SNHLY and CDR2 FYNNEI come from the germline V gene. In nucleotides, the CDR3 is TGTGCCACCGCCGCGGGGGAACGGGACTCTGGAAACACCATATATTTT. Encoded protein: CATAAGERDSGNTIYF.

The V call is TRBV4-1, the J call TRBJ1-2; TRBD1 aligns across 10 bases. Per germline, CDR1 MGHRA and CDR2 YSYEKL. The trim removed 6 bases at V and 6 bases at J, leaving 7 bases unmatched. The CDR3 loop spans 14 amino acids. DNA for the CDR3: TGCGCCAGCAGTCCTCAGACAGGGGGCGATGGCTACACCTTC. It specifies CASSPQTGGDGYTF.